This T cell receptor beta chain originates from a study of blood T cell repertoires in COVID-19. Study summary: In each case, the material was cDNA or gDNA derived from T cells, B-cell-depleted T cells, or PBMCs.

Two consecutive negative NP/OP PCR tests, clearance, or resolved symptoms defined Cohort 3 recovery. Libraries were prepared by immunoSEQ multiplex PCR; TCRdb keeps only in-frame clonotypes and omits some of them. The sample consists of about 280,000 clones, around 85% of them appearing once. The CDR3 length is 14 residues. Looked up from germline, CDR1 is LNHDA and CDR2 is SQIVND (reference sequence). The J segment lost 7 bases and the V segment lost 4 bases, leaving 7 bases of the junction unmatched. This sequence joins TRBV19 and TRBJ2-1; 7 bases fit TRBD1. The sequence was obtained from a woman in her forties or fifties who had recovered from COVID-19. The sequencing input was PBMCs or T cells enriched from blood (not recorded which). The CDR3 sequence is CASSRSRGLNEQFF. The CDR3 DNA reads TGTGCCAGTAGTAGATCTAGGGGGCTGAATGAGCAGTTCTTC.